The 32 T cell receptor beta chains below all came from one sample that was sequenced in a study. TCRdb independently ran MiXCR on the RT-PCR reads; one entry per CDR3 protein. The sample records about 680,000 distinct CDR3 sequences, 11% to 15% being singletons. The source material was memory CD4+ T cells from blood. These receptor sequences come from a female donor in good health, serving as a healthy control.

The chain is built from TRBV7-2 and TRBJ2-5; D might be TRBD2 (6 bases). Per germline, CDR1 SGHTA and CDR2 FQGNSA. The CDR3 is 14 residues long. Trimming cost V 8 bases and J 1 base, with 14 bases left between them. CDR3 nucleotides: TGTGCCAGCGGCCCGCGGGGCGGCCAAGAGACCCAGTACTTC. Encoded protein: CASGPRGGQETQYF.

This clonotype was recorded a few times. The J gene is TRBJ2-7, the V gene TRBV27; the D is unclear. The CDR3 is made up of 14 amino acids. CDR1 MNHEY and CDR2 SMNVEV come from the germline V gene (reference sequence). Trimming took 7 bases from V and 7 from J, leaving 20 bases between them. CDR3 nucleotides: TGTGCCAGCACTCCGACATTTTCCTCGGTTGAGCAGTACTTC. Translated: CASTPTFSSVEQYF.

The chain links TRBV6-2 or TRBV6-3 to TRBJ2-3; 8 bases align to TRBD2. Trimming removed 6 bases from V and 1 base from J; junction bases left unmatched: 9. CDR1 is MNHEY, CDR2 SVGEGT, per germline. CDR3 length: 16 amino acids. The CDR3 spells CASSHGLARGTDTQYF. The CDR3 nucleotides are TGTGCCAGCAGCCACGGACTAGCCAGAGGCACAGATACGCAGTATTTT.

This clonotype came up a few times. This chain joins TRBV27 and TRBJ1-2, with D perhaps TRBD1 (6 bases). This CDR3 is built from 17 residues. Germline V lookup: CDR1 MNHEY, CDR2 SMNVEV (reference sequence). V was cut by 0 bases and J by 5 bases, with 19 bases left in between. The CDR3 sequence: CASSLSLGGDGTYGYTF. CDR3 in DNA: TGTGCCAGCAGTTTATCGTTAGGGGGAGATGGCACATATGGCTACACCTTC.

This clonotype was found a few times. The rearrangement links TRBV4-3 to TRBJ2-7, with D unresolved. The CDR3 is made up of 15 amino acids. The V gene lost 4 bases and the J gene lost 2 bases, with 15 bases spanning the gap. The V gene's germline CDR1 is LGHNA and CDR2 YSLEER. The DNA for the CDR3 is TGCGCCAGCAGCCGACGAACGGACGGTACCTACGAGCAGTACTTC. It yields the protein CASSRRTDGTYEQYF.

The chain carries TRBV5-6 and TRBJ2-3; 9 bases align to TRBD1. There are 16 residues in the CDR3. Germline V gene lookup returns CDR1 SGHDT and CDR2 YYEEEE. Trimming at V came to 4 bases and at J to 5 bases, leaving 11 bases not matched to a gene. In DNA, the CDR3 is TGTGCCAGCAGCAAATATTTTACAGGGGGCAAAGATACGCAGTATTTT. This encodes CASSKYFTGGKDTQYF. Full variable domain (outside the CDR3, taken from reference TRBV5-6 and TRBJ2-3): DAGVTQSPTHLIKTRGQQVTLRCSPKSGHDTVSWYQQALGQGPQFIFQYYEEEERQRGNFPDRFSGHQFPNYSSELNVNALLLGDSALYLCASSKYFTGGKDTQYFGPGTRLTVL.

This clonotype was seen more than once but under ten times. This chain connects TRBV19 to TRBJ1-1; D call uncertain. Germline CDR1 and CDR2: LNHDA and SQIVND (reference sequence). With 6 bases removed from V and 7 bases from J, the gap between germline ends came to 15 bases. The length of the CDR3 is 13 residues. CDR3 DNA: TGTGCCAGTAGAATGGGGTTTTCGGGTGAAGCTTTCTTT. Translating gives CASRMGFSGEAFF.

This clonotype was observed many times. This CDR3 is CSATRGGVVETQYF. The DNA of the CDR3 is TGCAGTGCTACCAGGGGGGGGGTGGTAGAGACCCAGTACTTC. The V call is TRBV20-1, the J call TRBJ2-5; the D gene could be TRBD1 or TRBD2 (7 bases each). Germline V CDR1 and CDR2: DFQATT, SNEGSKA (reference sequence). The CDR3 is 14 residues long. V shed 4 bases and J shed 4 bases, with 16 bases lying between them.

This clonotype was counted a few times. This chain uses TRBV30 with TRBJ2-7, with D maybe TRBD2 (7 bases). The V end lost 3 bases, the J end lost 5 bases, and 14 bases lay between the germline ends. The germline CDR1 and CDR2 sequences are GTSNPN and SVGIG (reference sequence). The CDR3 sequence is 13 residues long. Here the CDR3 DNA reads TGTGCCTGGAGACTGCCCGGGGGGCACGAGCAGTACTTC. It translates to CAWRLPGGHEQYF.

This sequence joins TRBV6-1 and TRBJ1-2; D remains unclear. V gave up 0 bases and J gave up 5 bases, with 13 bases separating them. There are 15 residues in the CDR3. Germline V gene sequence: CDR1 MNHNS, CDR2 SASEGT. CDR3 amino acids: CASSEARGGHYGYTF. The CDR3 nucleotides are TGTGCCAGCAGTGAAGCCCGGGGAGGGCATTATGGCTACACCTTC.

The CDR3 bases are TGTGCCAGCAGCTATACACGGTACGAGCAGTACTTC. This translates into CASSYTRYEQYF. The rearrangement joins TRBV11-1 to TRBJ2-7; D gene uncertain. The CDR3 is 12 amino acids. Trimming cost V 4 bases and J 4 bases, with 8 bases left between them. Looked up from germline, CDR1 is SGHAT and CDR2 is FQDESV (reference sequence).

In its sample, this clonotype was seen many times. V is TRBV6-5 and J is TRBJ2-1; a weak D match, TRBD2 (6 bases). Germline CDR1 is MNHEY and CDR2 is SVGAGI. The CDR3 has 14 amino acids. Trimming removed 8 bases at V and 3 bases at J, with 14 bases between. CDR3 in DNA: TGTGCCAGCTCCCGGCAGGGAGGCTACAATGAGCAGTTCTTC. This sequence encodes CASSRQGGYNEQFF.

This clonotype was observed a handful of times. The CDR3 nucleotides read TGCGCCAGCAGCCAACGGCTCGGGACAGGGGTTGTTGAGCAGTTCTTC. Translating it yields CASSQRLGTGVVEQFF. The V and J genes are TRBV4-3 and TRBJ2-1; 10 nucleotides line up with TRBD1. V dropped 2 bases and J dropped 9; count of bases not matched to a gene: 10. Germline values: CDR1 LGHNA, CDR2 YSLEER. The CDR3 runs to 16 residues.

CDR3 protein: CSAGGRSEQYF. Here the CDR3 DNA reads TGCAGTGCTGGTGGGCGCTCAGAGCAGTACTTC. The chain carries TRBV20-1 and TRBJ2-7; no definite D call. The CDR3 covers 11 residues. V lost 5 bases and J lost 7, with 12 bases in between. Looked up from germline, CDR1 is DFQATT and CDR2 is SNEGSKA (reference sequence).

This clonotype was counted ten times or more. In DNA, the CDR3 is TGCAGCGTCTCCGGGACTAGCGGGAGCGACCACGCCGGTCAGGAGCAGTTCTTC. Translated: CSVSGTSGSDHAGQEQFF. The chain recombines TRBV29-1 with TRBJ2-1; the match to TRBD2 covers 14 bases. CDR3 length: 18 residues. V was clipped by 6 bases and J by 10 bases; unmatched bases: 20. Germline lookup yields CDR1 SQVTM and CDR2 ANQGSEA.

This rearrangement joins TRBV5-1 to TRBJ2-7; unclear D gene. Germline V CDR1 and CDR2: SGHRS, YFSETQ. The V gene lost 1 base and the J gene lost 3 bases, with 11 bases spanning the gap. The length of the CDR3 is 14 residues. CDR3 sequence (DNA): TGCGCCAGCAGCTTGAGTCCGAGGAACTACGAGCAGTACTTC. Protein product: CASSLSPRNYEQYF. The complete variable domain, with remaining parts taken from reference TRBV5-1 and TRBJ2-7, reads KAGVTQTPRYLIKTRGQQVTLSCSPISGHRSVSWYQQTPGQGLQFLFEYFSETQRNKGNFPGRFSGRQFSNSRSEMNVSTLELGDSALYLCASSLSPRNYEQYFGPGTRLTVT.

This chain joins TRBV7-2 and TRBJ1-2, with 9 bases identical to TRBD1. Trimming cost V 6 bases and J 7 bases; bases outside gene matches: 9. This CDR3 contains 14 residues. Germline V gene lookup returns CDR1 SGHTA and CDR2 FQGNSA. The CDR3 spells CASSSTGGWSGYTF. As DNA, the CDR3 is TGTGCCAGCAGTTCTACAGGGGGCTGGAGTGGCTACACCTTC.

V gene TRBV5-6 combines with J gene TRBJ2-3; 7 bases match TRBD1. From germline, CDR1 is SGHDT and CDR2 YYEEEE. This CDR3 comprises 15 residues. V shed 4 bases and J 2 bases; nucleotides not matched to a gene: 7. The CDR3 DNA reads TGTGCCAGCAGCCCCTGGGGACAGAACACAGATACGCAGTATTTT. Translation: CASSPWGQNTDTQYF.

This clonotype was counted only a few times. The V and J genes are TRBV5-5 and TRBJ2-4; D is perhaps TRBD1 or TRBD2 (5 bases each). CDR3 size: 16 residues. Germline V gene lookup returns CDR1 SGHKS and CDR2 YYEKEE (reference sequence). Trimming took 2 bases from V and 6 from J, leaving 18 bases between them. This CDR3 reads CASSFTGTSTGNIQYF. CDR3 sequence (DNA): TGTGCCAGCAGCTTTACCGGGACCTCCACGGGAAACATTCAGTACTTC.

The chain is built from TRBV27 and TRBJ1-5, with D maybe TRBD1 (5 bases). This CDR3 comprises 15 residues. V was clipped by 2 bases and J by 2 bases, with 10 bases between them. Germline values: CDR1 MNHEY, CDR2 SMNVEV (reference sequence). DNA for the CDR3: TGTGCCAGCAGTTTAGGGGGTTATGGCAATCAGCCCCAGCATTTT. Translation gives CASSLGGYGNQPQHF.

This chain links TRBV4-1 with TRBJ1-4; 7 nucleotides line up with TRBD1. CDR1 is MGHRA and CDR2 is YSYEKL in the germline V gene. The CDR3 is 16 residues long. V shed 1 base, J shed 7 bases, and the junction held 9 bases outside the gene matches. The CDR3 region has the DNA TGCGCCAGCAGCCAAGGGCAGGCAGGGGGGGGTGAAAAACTGTTTTTT. It specifies CASSQGQAGGGEKLFF.

The chain joins TRBV5-6 to TRBJ1-2; tentative D call: TRBD1 (5 bases). Between the trimmed V and J ends, which lost 6 bases and 1 base, there was a span of 13 bases. The CDR3 loop spans 14 amino acids. Germline CDR1 is SGHDT and CDR2 is YYEEEE. The CDR3 DNA reads TGTGCCAGCATCACGTACAGGTTTAACTATGGCTACACCTTC. It is translated as CASITYRFNYGYTF.

The chain couples TRBV4-3 to TRBJ2-3; perhaps D is TRBD1 or TRBD2 (5 bases each). The V gene lost 2 bases and the J gene lost 0 bases, with 15 bases spanning the gap. The CDR3 contains 17 residues. Germline CDR1 reads LGHNA; CDR2 reads YSLEER. The CDR3 region has the DNA TGCGCCAGCAGCCAAAGGTCCGGGACGGTTAGCACAGATACGCAGTATTTT. Translation: CASSQRSGTVSTDTQYF.

In its sample, this clonotype was seen a few times. The J gene is TRBJ1-1, the V gene TRBV4-3; no clear D. This CDR3 contains 16 residues. Germline values: CDR1 LGHNA, CDR2 YSLEER. The ends were cut back, 0 bases at V and 11 bases at J, with 22 bases in the middle. The chain's CDR3 is CASSQDSPGGQSTAFF. CDR3 DNA: TGCGCCAGCAGCCAAGACTCCCCGGGAGGGCAGTCCACGGCTTTCTTT.

The rearrangement uses TRBV4-1 and TRBJ2-7; no reliable D call. The length of the CDR3 is 14 residues. Trimming took 4 bases from V and 4 from J, leaving 14 bases between them. Looked up from germline, CDR1 is MGHRA and CDR2 is YSYEKL. CDR3 loop: CASSLQEALYEQYF. CDR3 DNA: TGCGCCAGCAGCCTACAAGAGGCCCTTTACGAGCAGTACTTC.

CDR3 sequence: CASSSTPHYSMVSYTF. CDR3 coding DNA: TGTGCCAGCAGCTCGACACCACACTATTCTATGGTTAGCTACACCTTC. The V gene is TRBV6-1, the J gene TRBJ1-2; D is ambiguous. V was pared by 6 bases and J by 9 bases, with 26 bases between. Germline CDR1 is MNHNS and CDR2 is SASEGT. CDR3 size: 16 residues.

The V and J genes are TRBV12-3 or TRBV12-4 and TRBJ2-1; TRBD2 aligns across 11 bases. The V gene end was trimmed by 6 bases and the J gene end by 4 bases; junction bases not matched to a gene: 8. The CDR3 is 16 residues long. CDR3 residues: CASRILAGAPYNEQFF. The CDR3 nucleotides read TGTGCCAGCAGAATACTAGCGGGGGCGCCGTACAATGAGCAGTTCTTC.

The chain is built from TRBV6-2 or TRBV6-3 and TRBJ2-7; 10 nucleotides agree with TRBD2. CDR3 size: 17 residues. CDR1 and CDR2 from the germline V gene are MNHEY and SVGEGT. V lost 0 bases and J lost 1; bases outside the gene matches: 6. The CDR3 loop reads CASSYSSTSGLSYEQYF. The DNA for the CDR3 is TGTGCCAGCAGTTACTCCTCGACTAGCGGGCTATCCTACGAGCAGTACTTC.

This clonotype was detected only a few times. The chain's CDR3 is CACTSEGNTGELFF. The CDR3 nucleotides are TGTGCCTGCACAAGTGAGGGGAACACCGGGGAGCTGTTTTTT. The V and J genes are TRBV2 and TRBJ2-2, with a possible D match to TRBD2 (5 bases). This CDR3 has 14 amino acids. Trimming shortened V by 11 bases and J by 1 base, and 14 bases separated the two germline ends. Germline V gives CDR1 SNHLY, CDR2 FYNNEI.

This clonotype was counted a few times. The V and J genes are TRBV5-1 and TRBJ1-1, with D perhaps TRBD1 (6 bases). Germline V gene data show CDR1 as SGHRS and CDR2 as YFSETQ. V lost 1 base and J lost 3, with 19 bases in between. This CDR3 has 17 residues. The CDR3: CASSLSVVDRRYTEAFF. The CDR3 bases are TGCGCCAGCAGCTTGAGCGTTGTTGACAGGAGATACACTGAAGCTTTCTTT.

The chain has TRBV7-2 and TRBJ1-5; 7 bases line up with TRBD1. The germline gives CDR1 SGHTA, CDR2 FQGNSA. The CDR3 is 14 residues long. V trimming: 1 base; J trimming: 11 bases; junction bases outside the gene matches: 8. The CDR3 sequence is CASSLEGAVGTQHF. CDR3 nucleotide sequence: TGTGCCAGCAGCTTAGAGGGGGCAGTCGGGACCCAGCATTTT.

This clonotype showed up many times. The chain carries TRBV15 and TRBJ2-1; the D is unclear. The V gene lost 1 base and the J gene lost 4 bases, with 5 bases spanning the gap. The CDR3 sequence is 13 residues long. CDR1 and CDR2 (germline): LNHNV, YYDKDF (reference sequence). The DNA for the CDR3 is TGTGCCACCAGCAGAGCTCTATACAATGAGCAGTTCTTC. It specifies CATSRALYNEQFF.